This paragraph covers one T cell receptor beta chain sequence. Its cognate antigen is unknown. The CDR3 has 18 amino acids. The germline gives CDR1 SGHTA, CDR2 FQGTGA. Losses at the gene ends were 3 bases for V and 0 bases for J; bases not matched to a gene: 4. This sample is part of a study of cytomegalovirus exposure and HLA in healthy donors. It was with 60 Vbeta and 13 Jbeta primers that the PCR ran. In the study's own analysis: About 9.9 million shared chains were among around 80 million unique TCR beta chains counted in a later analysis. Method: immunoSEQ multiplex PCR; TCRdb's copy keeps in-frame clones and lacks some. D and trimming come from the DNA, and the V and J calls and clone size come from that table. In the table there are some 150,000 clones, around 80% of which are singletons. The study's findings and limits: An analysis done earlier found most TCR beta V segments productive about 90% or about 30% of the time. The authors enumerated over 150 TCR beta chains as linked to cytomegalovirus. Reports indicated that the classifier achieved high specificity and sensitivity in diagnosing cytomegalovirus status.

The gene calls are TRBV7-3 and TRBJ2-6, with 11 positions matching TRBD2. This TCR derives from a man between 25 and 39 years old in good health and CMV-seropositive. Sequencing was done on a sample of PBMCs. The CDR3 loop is CASSLTSGKHSGANVLTF. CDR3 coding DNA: TGTGCCAGCAGCTTGACTAGCGGGAAACACTCTGGGGCCAACGTCCTGACTTTC.